Listed here are 12 T cell receptor beta chains from one sample, sequenced in a study of immune characterization of retroperitoneal liposarcoma. TCRdb redid the calling of the PCR reads with MiXCR, one entry per CDR3 protein. The data contain 2,500 to 4,000 distinct CDR3 sequences, approximately 49% of them singletons. Sequenced material: tumor tissue. The receptor source for this set is a male donor with retroperitoneal liposarcoma.

The V call is TRBV6-6, the J call TRBJ2-5, with TRBD1 matching 10 bases. This CDR3 comprises 15 residues. V shed 5 bases, J shed 5 bases, and the junction held 8 bases outside the gene matches. Looked up from germline, CDR1 is MNHNY and CDR2 is SVGAGI (reference sequence). CDR3 sequence: CASSRTGTGVETQYF. CDR3 nucleotide sequence: TGTGCCAGCAGTAGGACCGGGACAGGGGTCGAGACCCAGTACTTC.

This clonotype was counted a few times. The rearrangement uses TRBV6-8 and TRBJ2-3; TRBD1 aligns across 11 bases. From germline, CDR1 is MNHGY and CDR2 SAAAGT. J gave up 8 bases and V 10 bases, and 14 bases lay outside the gene matches. The length of the CDR3 is 15 residues. The CDR3 is CAITPRGQGEGTQYF. CDR3 bases: TGTGCCATCACCCCTAGGGGACAGGGGGAGGGTACGCAGTATTTT.

The chain uses TRBV6-1 and TRBJ2-5; 8 nucleotides agree with TRBD2. With 7 bases clipped from V and 2 bases from J, the junction kept 6 bases outside the gene matches. The length of the CDR3 is 14 residues. CDR1 MNHNS and CDR2 SASEGT come from the germline V gene. CDR3 bases: TGTGCCAGCAAGGTTTCGGGGGGGCAAGAGACCCAGTACTTC. The encoded protein is CASKVSGGQETQYF.

Only a few counts were recorded for this clonotype. The chain employs TRBV12-3 or TRBV12-4 and TRBJ1-5; D is undetermined. The germline V and J ends were trimmed by 6 bases and 5 bases, with 29 bases remaining between them. The CDR3 covers 19 residues. The CDR3 bases are TGTGCCAGCAGCACTCTGGGCCTGAGGCATCACACGCCGCATCAGCCCCAGCATTTT. It is translated as CASSTLGLRHHTPHQPQHF.

This clonotype was seen more than once but under ten times. The chain carries TRBV6-6 and TRBJ2-5, with TRBD1 matching over 9 bases. The CDR3 runs 15 residues. Germline lookup yields CDR1 MNHNY and CDR2 SVGAGI (reference sequence). Germline trimming cut 6 bases from V and 0 bases from J; bases unmatched to any gene: 5. The CDR3, as DNA: TGTGCCAGCAGGAAGGGACAGGGCTACCAAGAGACCCAGTACTTC. Translation: CASRKGQGYQETQYF.

This clonotype was found once. The chain recombines TRBV6-1 with TRBJ2-3; no clear D gene. Per the germline V gene, CDR1 is MNHNS and CDR2 is SASEGT. V dropped 4 bases and J dropped 7 bases, with 9 bases sitting between them. The CDR3 loop spans 12 amino acids. CDR3 DNA: TGTGCCAGCAGTGTGGTTGGCAATACGCAGTATTTT. Residues: CASSVVGNTQYF.

This clonotype has only a few counts. The rearrangement uses TRBV12-3 or TRBV12-4 and TRBJ2-1; D ambiguous. The DNA end is a closer match to TRBJ2-7, so the J assignment may be wrong. The CDR3 length is 14 residues. As DNA, the CDR3 is TGTGCCAGCAGTTTAGGGATGGAGAACTACGAGCAGTACTTC. Protein sequence: CASSLGMENYEQYF.

This clonotype was counted only a few times. The CDR3 bases are TGTGCCAGCAGCTTAGTCGGGAGGGCGGGGAATGAGCAGTTCTTC. Translation: CASSLVGRAGNEQFF. The chain combines TRBV11-1 with TRBJ2-1, with TRBD2 identical over 8 bases. The CDR3 has 15 amino acids. Germline V gene data show CDR1 as SGHAT and CDR2 as FQDESV (reference sequence). The junction had 6 bases not matched to a gene; V was cut back by 1 base and J by 7 bases.

In this sample, this clonotype turned up a few times. The V gene is TRBV7-3, the J gene TRBJ2-1, with 9 bases lining up with TRBD2. This CDR3 is 17 amino acids long. J lost 4 bases, V lost 0 bases, and 7 bases had no gene match. Germline CDR1 reads SGHTA; CDR2 reads FQGTGA. The CDR3 region has the DNA TGTGCCAGCAGCTTAACATTGCGGGGGGGGGGGTACAATGAGCAGTTCTTC. It is translated as CASSLTLRGGGYNEQFF.

The J gene is TRBJ2-1, the V gene TRBV7-8, with 7 positions matching TRBD2. The CDR3 totals 16 residues. V shed 5 bases and J 6 bases; nucleotides not matched to a gene: 13. The germline V gene encodes CDR1 SGHVS and CDR2 FQNEAQ. This chain's CDR3 is CASSPRRLADANEQFF. The CDR3 nucleotides are TGTGCCAGCAGCCCCCGGCGGCTAGCGGATGCCAATGAGCAGTTCTTC.

The rearrangement links TRBV6-5 to TRBJ2-1, with TRBD2 matching over 15 bases. The V gene end was trimmed by 7 bases and the J gene end by 13 bases; junction bases not matched to a gene: 11. This CDR3 region has 15 residues. Germline CDR1 reads MNHEY; CDR2 reads SVGAGI. CDR3 DNA sequence: TGTGCCAGCAAAAGGACTAGCGGGGGGGGAGAGACCCAGTTCTTC. As protein: CASKRTSGGGETQFF.

The V call is TRBV10-2, the J call TRBJ2-1; 8 bases fit TRBD2. The CDR3 is 17 amino acids. With V trimmed by 5 bases and J by 0 bases, 9 bases remained unmatched. Germline V gene data show CDR1 as WSHSY and CDR2 as SAAADI. CDR3 region: CASSRISGTSSYNEQFF. The DNA for the CDR3 is TGCGCCAGCAGTAGGATTAGCGGGACCAGCTCCTACAATGAGCAGTTCTTC.